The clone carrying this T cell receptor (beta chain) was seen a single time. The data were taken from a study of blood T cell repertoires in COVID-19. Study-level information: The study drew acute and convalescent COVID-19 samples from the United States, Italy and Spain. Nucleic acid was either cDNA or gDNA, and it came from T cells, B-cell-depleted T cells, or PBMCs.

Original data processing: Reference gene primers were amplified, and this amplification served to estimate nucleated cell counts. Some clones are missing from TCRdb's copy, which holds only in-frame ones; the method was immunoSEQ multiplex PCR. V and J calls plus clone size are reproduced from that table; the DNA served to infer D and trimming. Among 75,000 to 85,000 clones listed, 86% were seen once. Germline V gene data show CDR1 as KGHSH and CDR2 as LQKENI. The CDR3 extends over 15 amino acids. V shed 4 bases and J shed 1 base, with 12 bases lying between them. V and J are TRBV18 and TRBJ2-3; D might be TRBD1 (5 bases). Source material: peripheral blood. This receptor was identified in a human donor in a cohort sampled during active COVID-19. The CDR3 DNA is TGTGCCAGCTCACAGGCCAGGGTGGGCACAGATACGCAGTATTTT. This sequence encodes CASSQARVGTDTQYF.